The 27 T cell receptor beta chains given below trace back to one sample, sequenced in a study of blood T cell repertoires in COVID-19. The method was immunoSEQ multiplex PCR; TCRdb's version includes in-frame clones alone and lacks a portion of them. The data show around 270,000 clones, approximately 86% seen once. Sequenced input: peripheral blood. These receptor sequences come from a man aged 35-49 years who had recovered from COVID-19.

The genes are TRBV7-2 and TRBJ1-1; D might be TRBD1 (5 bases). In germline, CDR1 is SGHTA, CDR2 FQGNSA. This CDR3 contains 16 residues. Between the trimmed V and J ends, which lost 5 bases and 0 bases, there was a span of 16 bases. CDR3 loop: CASSPGGALLNTEAFF. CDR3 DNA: TGTGCCAGCAGCCCGGGAGGGGCCCTTTTGAACACTGAAGCTTTCTTT.

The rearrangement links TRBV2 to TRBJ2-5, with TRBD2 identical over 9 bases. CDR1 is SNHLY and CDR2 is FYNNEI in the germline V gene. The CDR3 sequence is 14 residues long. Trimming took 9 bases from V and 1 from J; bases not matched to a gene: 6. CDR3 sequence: CASLAGATQETQYF. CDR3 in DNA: TGTGCCAGTTTAGCGGGGGCGACCCAAGAGACCCAGTACTTC.

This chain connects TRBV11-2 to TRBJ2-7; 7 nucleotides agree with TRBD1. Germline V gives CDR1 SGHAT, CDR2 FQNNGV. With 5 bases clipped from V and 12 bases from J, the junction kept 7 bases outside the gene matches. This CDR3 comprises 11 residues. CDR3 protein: CASSIDRDLYF. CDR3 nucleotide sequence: TGTGCCAGCAGCATCGACAGGGATCTGTACTTC.

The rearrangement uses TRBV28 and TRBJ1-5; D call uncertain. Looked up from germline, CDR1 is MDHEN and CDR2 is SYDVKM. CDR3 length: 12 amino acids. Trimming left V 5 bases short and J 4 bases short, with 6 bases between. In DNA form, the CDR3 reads TGTGCCAGCAGTCCCAATAATCAGCCCCAGCATTTT. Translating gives CASSPNNQPQHF.

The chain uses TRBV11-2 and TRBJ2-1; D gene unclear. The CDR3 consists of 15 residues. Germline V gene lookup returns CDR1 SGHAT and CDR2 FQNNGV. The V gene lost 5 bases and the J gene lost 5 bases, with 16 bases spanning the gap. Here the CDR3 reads CASSQDSLSHNEQFF. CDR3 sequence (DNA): TGTGCCAGCAGCCAAGACTCCCTGTCCCACAATGAGCAGTTCTTC.

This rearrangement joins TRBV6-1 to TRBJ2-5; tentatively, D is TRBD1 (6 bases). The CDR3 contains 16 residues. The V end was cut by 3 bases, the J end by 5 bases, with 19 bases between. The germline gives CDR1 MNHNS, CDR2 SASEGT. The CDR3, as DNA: TGTGCCAGCAGTGATCCCGGACAGCCAAGTCGGGAGACCCAGTACTTC. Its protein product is CASSDPGQPSRETQYF.

CDR3 in DNA: TGTGCCAGTAGTATTAACCCCAATCCTAGCGAGGGGACCCAGTACTTC. Protein sequence: CASSINPNPSEGTQYF. V gene TRBV19 combines with J gene TRBJ2-5; D possibly corresponds to TRBD2 (6 bases). V lost 3 bases, J lost 7 bases, and 21 bases lay in between. The CDR3 sequence is 16 residues long. Germline V gene sequence: CDR1 LNHDA, CDR2 SQIVND (reference sequence).

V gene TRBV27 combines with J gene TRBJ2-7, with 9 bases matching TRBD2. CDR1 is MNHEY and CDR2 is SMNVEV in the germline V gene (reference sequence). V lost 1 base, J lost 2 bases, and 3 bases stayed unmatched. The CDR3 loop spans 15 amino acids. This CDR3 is CASSLLAGVAYEQYF. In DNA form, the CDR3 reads TGTGCCAGCAGTTTATTAGCGGGAGTGGCCTACGAGCAGTACTTC.

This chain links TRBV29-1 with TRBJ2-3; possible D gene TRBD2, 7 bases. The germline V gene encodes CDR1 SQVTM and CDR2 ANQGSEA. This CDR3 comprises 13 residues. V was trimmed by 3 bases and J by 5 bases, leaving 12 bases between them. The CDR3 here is CSVDGGPGDTQYF. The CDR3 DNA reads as TGCAGCGTTGACGGGGGGCCGGGAGATACGCAGTATTTT.

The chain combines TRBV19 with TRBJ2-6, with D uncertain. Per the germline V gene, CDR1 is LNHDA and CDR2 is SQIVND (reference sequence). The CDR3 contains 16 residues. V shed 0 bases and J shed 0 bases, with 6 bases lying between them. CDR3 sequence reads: CASSIDIRSGANVLTF. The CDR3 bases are TGTGCCAGTAGTATAGATATCCGCTCTGGGGCCAACGTCCTGACTTTC. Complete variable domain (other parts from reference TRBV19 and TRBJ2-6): DGGITQSPKYLFRKEGQNVTLSCEQNLNHDAMYWYRQDPGQGLRLIYYSQIVNDFQKGDIAEGYSVSREKKESFPLTVTSAQKNPTAFYLCASSIDIRSGANVLTFGAGSRLTVL.

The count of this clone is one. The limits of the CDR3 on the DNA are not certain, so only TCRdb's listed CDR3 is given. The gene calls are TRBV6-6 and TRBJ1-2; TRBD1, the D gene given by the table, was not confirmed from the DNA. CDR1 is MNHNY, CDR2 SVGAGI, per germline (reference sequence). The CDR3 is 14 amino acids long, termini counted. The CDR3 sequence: CASSTSGQRRGYTF.

The CDR3: CSVRQGAYEQYF. The CDR3 DNA is TGCAGCGTTCGGCAGGGGGCCTACGAGCAGTACTTC. The V gene is TRBV29-1, the J gene TRBJ2-7, with TRBD1 identical over 7 bases. The CDR3 extends over 12 amino acids. Losses at the gene ends were 5 bases for V and 2 bases for J; bases not matched to a gene: 3. The germline CDR1 and CDR2 sequences are SQVTM and ANQGSEA.

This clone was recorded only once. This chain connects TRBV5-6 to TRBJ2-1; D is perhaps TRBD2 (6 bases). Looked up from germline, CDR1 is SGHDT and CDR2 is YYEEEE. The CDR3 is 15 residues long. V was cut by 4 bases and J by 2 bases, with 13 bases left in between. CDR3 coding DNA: TGTGCCAGCAGCGCGGGGACTGCCACCTACAATGAGCAGTTCTTC. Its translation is CASSAGTATYNEQFF.

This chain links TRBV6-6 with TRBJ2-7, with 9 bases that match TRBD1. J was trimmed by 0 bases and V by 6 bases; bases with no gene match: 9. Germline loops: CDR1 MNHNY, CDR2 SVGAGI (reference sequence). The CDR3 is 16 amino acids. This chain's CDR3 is CASRTTGTGISYEQYF. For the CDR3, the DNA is TGTGCCAGCAGAACAACCGGGACAGGGATCTCCTACGAGCAGTACTTC.

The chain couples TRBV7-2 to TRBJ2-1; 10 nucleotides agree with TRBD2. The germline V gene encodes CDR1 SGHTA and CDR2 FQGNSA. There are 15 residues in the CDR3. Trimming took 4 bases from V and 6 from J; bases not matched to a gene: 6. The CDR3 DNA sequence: TGTGCCAGCAGCTCCAGCGGGGGGGCCCTCAATGAGCAGTTCTTC. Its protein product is CASSSSGGALNEQFF.

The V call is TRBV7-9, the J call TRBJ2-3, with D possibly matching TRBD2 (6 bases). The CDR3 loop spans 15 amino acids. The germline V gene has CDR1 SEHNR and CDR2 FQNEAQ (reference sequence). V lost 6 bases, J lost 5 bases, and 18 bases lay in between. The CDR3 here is CASSFIADFVDTQYF. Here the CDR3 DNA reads TGTGCCAGCAGTTTCATAGCGGACTTCGTAGATACGCAGTATTTT.

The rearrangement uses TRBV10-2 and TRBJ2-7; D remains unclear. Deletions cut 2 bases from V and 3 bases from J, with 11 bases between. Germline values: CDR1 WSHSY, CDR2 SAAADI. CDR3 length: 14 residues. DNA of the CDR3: TGCGCCAGCAGTGAGCCACCAAACAGCTACGAGCAGTACTTC. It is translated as CASSEPPNSYEQYF.

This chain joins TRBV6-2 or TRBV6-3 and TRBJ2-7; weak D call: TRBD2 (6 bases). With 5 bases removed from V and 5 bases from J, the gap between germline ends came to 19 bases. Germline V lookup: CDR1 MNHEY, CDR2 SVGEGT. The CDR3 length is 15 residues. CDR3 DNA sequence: TGTGCCAGCAGTCGCCGGGACTCCCGATGGAACGAGCAGTACTTC. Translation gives CASSRRDSRWNEQYF.

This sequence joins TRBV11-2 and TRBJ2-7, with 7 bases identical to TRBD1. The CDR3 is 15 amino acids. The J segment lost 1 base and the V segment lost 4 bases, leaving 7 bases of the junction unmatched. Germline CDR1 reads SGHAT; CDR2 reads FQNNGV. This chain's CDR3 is CASSSRGTVSYEQYF. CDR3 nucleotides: TGTGCCAGCAGCTCGAGAGGGACAGTTTCCTACGAGCAGTACTTC. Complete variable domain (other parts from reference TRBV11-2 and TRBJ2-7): EAGVAQSPRYKIIEKRQSVAFWCNPISGHATLYWYQQILGQGPKLLIQFQNNGVVDDSQLPKDRFSAERLKGVDSTLKIQPAKLEDSAVYLCASSSRGTVSYEQYFGPGTRLTVT.

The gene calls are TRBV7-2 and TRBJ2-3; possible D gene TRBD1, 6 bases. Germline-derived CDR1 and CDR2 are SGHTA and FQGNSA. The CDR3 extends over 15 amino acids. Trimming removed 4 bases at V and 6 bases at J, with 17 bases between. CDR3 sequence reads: CASSSKFQGQDTQYF. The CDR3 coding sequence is TGTGCCAGCAGCTCGAAGTTCCAGGGGCAGGATACGCAGTATTTT.

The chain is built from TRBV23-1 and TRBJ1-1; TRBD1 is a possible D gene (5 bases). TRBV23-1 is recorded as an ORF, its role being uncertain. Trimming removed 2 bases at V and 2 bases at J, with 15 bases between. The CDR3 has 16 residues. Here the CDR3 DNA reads TGCGCCAGCAGTCAACCGGGTACGGGGGGAAACACTGAAGCTTTCTTT. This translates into CASSQPGTGGNTEAFF.

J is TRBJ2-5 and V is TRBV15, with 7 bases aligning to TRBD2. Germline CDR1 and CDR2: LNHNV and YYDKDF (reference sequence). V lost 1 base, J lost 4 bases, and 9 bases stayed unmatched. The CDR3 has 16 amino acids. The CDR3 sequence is CATSRAGAGVGETQYF. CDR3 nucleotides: TGTGCCACCAGCAGAGCCGGGGCGGGAGTAGGAGAGACCCAGTACTTC.

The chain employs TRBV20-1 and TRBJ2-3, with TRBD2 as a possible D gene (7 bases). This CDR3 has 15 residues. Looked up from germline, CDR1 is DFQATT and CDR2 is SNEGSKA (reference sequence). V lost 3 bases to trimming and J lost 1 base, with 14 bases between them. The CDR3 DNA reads TGCAGTGCTAGTAGTGGGGAGGGGGGCACAGATACGCAGTATTTT. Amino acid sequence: CSASSGEGGTDTQYF.

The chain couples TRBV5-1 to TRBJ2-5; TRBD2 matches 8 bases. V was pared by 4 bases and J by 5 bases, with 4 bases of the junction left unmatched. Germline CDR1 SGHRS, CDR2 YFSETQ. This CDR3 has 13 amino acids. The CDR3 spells CASSPGGVETQYF. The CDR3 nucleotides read TGCGCCAGCAGCCCGGGAGGGGTGGAGACCCAGTACTTC.

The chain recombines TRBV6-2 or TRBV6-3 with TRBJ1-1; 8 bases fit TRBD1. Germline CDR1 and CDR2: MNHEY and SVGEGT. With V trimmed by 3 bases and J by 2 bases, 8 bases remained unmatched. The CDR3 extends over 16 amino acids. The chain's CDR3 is CASSYDIGQGNTEAFF. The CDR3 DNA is TGTGCCAGCAGTTATGATATCGGACAGGGAAACACTGAAGCTTTCTTT.

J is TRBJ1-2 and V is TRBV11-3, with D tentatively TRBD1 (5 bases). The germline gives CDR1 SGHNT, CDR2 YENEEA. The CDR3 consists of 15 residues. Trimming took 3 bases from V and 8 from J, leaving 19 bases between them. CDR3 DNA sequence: TGTGCCAGCAGCTTCCCAGTATGTGGGGCACAGGGCTACACCTTC. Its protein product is CASSFPVCGAQGYTF.

CDR3 amino acids: CASSFPGLAYEQYF. In DNA, the CDR3 is TGCGCCAGCAGCTTCCCGGGACTAGCATACGAGCAGTACTTC. The V gene is TRBV5-1, the J gene TRBJ2-7; 9 bases are a match to TRBD2. J gave up 4 bases and V 2 bases, and 4 bases lay outside the gene matches. CDR1 and CDR2 (germline): SGHRS, YFSETQ. The CDR3 length is 14 residues.